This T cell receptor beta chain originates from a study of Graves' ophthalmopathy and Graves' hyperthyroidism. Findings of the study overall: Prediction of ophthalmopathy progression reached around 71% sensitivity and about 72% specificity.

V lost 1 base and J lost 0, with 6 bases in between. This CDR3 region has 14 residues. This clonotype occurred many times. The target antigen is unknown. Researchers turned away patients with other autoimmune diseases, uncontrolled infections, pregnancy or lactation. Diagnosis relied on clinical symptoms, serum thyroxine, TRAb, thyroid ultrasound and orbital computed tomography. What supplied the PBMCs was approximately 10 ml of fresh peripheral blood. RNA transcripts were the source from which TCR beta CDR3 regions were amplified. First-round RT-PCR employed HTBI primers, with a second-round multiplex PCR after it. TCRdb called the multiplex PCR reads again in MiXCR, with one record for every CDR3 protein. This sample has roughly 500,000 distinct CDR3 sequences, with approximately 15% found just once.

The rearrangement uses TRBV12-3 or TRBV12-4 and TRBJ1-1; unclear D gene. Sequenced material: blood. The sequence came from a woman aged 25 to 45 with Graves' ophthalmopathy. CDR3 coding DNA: TGTGCCAGCAGTTTAGAAACGGTGAACACTGAAGCTTTCTTT. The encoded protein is CASSLETVNTEAFF.